This T cell receptor beta chain was sequenced during a study of tumor-infiltrating lymphocytes in primary liver carcinoma. Study summary: Cases comprised patients with primary liver carcinoma who received surgical resection.

Trimming removed 5 bases from V and 6 bases from J; junction bases left unmatched: 8. The CDR3 is 15 amino acids. Germline V gene sequence: CDR1 MGHRA, CDR2 YSYEKL. Study-wide results and limits: CD8+ and CD4+ repertoires went uncompared, the samples being bulk unsorted.

This clonotype has just a few counts. The antigen is unknown. The researchers produced TCR beta cDNA from approximately 460 ng total RNA with a constant-region primer. Nested multiplex PCR, run for three rounds with slightly modified ARM-PCR, yielded TCR beta libraries. In the first two PCR rounds, TRBV1-TRBV30 forward primers were paired with a C-beta reverse primer, and each round lasted roughly 10 cycles. TCRdb re-analysed the multiplex PCR reads in MiXCR, keeping a single row per CDR3 protein. This table holds some 190,000 distinct CDR3 sequences, 60% found once. Germline DNA was extracted too, while blood RNA derived from unsorted whole blood. Chronic HBV infection affected patients, none of whom had received treatment.

Sequenced sample: peripheral blood. The chain recombines TRBV4-1 with TRBJ2-1; 9 bases agree with TRBD1. This sequence originates from a man in his forties with primary liver carcinoma and hepatitis B virus infection. DNA of the CDR3: TGCGCCAGCAGCTTTCGGGACAGGGAGACCAATGAGCAGTTCTTC. This encodes CASSFRDRETNEQFF.